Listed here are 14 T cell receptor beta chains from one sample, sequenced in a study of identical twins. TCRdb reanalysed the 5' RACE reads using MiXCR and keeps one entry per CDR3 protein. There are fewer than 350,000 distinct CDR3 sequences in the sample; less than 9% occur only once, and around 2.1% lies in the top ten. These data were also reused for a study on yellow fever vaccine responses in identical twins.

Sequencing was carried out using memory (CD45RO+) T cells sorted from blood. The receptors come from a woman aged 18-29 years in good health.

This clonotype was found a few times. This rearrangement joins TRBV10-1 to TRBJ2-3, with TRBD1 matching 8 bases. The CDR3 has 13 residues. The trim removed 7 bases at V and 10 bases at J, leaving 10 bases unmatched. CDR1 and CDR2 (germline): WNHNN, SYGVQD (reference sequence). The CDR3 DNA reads TGCGCCAGCATGCAGGGGGCCTCGGGGGCGCAGTATTTT. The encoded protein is CASMQGASGAQYF.

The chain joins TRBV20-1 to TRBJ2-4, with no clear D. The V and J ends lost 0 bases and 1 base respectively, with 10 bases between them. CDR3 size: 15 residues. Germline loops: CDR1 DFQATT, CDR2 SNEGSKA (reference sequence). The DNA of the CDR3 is TGCAGTGCTAGAGATCCAGGCTTGGCCAAAAACATTCAGTACTTC. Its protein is CSARDPGLAKNIQYF.

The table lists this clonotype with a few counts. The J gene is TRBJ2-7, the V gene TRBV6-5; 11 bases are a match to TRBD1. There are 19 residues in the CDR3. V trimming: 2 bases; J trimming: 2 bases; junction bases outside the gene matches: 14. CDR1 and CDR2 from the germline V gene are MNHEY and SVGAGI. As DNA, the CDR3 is TGTGCCAGCAGTTACCCGACTCCGGGACAGGGGGACCGAACCTACGAGCAGTACGTC. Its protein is CASSYPTPGQGDRTYEQYV.

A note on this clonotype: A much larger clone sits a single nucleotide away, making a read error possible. The CDR3, as DNA: TGTGCCAGCAGCCAAGGGGCACGGGTCGGCAGGGAGCTGTTTTTT. Encoded protein: CASSQGARVGRELFF. The chain couples TRBV3-1 to TRBJ2-2; D remains unclear. With 1 base removed from V and 9 bases from J, the gap between germline ends came to 15 bases. CDR1 is LGHDT, CDR2 YNNKEL, per germline (reference sequence). CDR3 length equals 15 residues.

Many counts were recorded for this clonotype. CDR3 DNA sequence: TGCAGTGCTAGAAAGGGGGGACACCCTAATGAAAAACTGTTTTTT. This gives the protein CSARKGGHPNEKLFF. The chain joins TRBV20-1 to TRBJ1-4, with D possibly TRBD1 on 6 matching bases. The CDR3 spans 15 residues. Germline V gene lookup returns CDR1 DFQATT and CDR2 SNEGSKA (reference sequence). V was shortened by 2 bases and J by 3 bases, with 13 bases between the two germline ends.

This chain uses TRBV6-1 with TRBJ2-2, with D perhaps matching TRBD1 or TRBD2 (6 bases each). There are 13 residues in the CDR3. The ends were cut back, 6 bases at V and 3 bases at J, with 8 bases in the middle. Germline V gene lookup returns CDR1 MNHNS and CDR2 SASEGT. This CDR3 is CASRRGDTGELFF. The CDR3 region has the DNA TGTGCCAGCAGGAGGGGGGACACCGGGGAGCTGTTTTTT.

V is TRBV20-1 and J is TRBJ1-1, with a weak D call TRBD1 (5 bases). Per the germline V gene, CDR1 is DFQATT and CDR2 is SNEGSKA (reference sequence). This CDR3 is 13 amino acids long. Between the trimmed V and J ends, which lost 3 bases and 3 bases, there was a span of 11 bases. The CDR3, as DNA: TGCAGTGCTAGCTCCAGGGATCACACTGAAGCTTTCTTT. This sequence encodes CSASSRDHTEAFF.

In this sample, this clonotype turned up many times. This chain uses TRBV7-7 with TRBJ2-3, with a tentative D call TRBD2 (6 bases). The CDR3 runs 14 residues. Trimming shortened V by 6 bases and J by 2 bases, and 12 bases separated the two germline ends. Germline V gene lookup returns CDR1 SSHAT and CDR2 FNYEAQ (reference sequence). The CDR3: CASSPGTDTDTQYF. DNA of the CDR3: TGTGCCAGCAGTCCCGGGACTGACACAGATACGCAGTATTTT.

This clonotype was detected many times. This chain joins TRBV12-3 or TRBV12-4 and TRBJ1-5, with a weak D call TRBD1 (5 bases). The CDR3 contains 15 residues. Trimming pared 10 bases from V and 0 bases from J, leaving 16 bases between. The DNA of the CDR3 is TGTGCCACCTCCCGGGGGGACGTTAGCAATCAGCCCCAGCATTTT. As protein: CATSRGDVSNQPQHF.

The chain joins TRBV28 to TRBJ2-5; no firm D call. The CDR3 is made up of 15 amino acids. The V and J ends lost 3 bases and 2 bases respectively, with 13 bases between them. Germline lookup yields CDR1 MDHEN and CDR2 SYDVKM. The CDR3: CASSFNTGPQETQYF. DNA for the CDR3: TGTGCCAGCAGTTTCAATACCGGGCCACAAGAGACCCAGTACTTC.

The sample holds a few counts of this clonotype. CDR3 sequence reads: CASNPSATGNTEAFF. In nucleotides, the CDR3 is TGCGCCAGCAACCCGTCCGCTACAGGGAACACTGAAGCTTTCTTT. This chain links TRBV5-1 with TRBJ1-1, with a weak D call TRBD1 (5 bases). Germline V CDR1 and CDR2: SGHRS, YFSETQ. The CDR3 has 15 amino acids. V gave up 6 bases and J gave up 1 base, with 16 bases separating them.

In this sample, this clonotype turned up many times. As DNA, the CDR3 is TGTGCCAGCAGTGAAAGCGGGGGCTCCTACAATGAGCAGTTCTTC. Protein product: CASSESGGSYNEQFF. The V gene is TRBV6-1, the J gene TRBJ2-1; 8 nucleotides align to TRBD2. Germline trimming cut 2 bases from V and 0 bases from J; bases unmatched to any gene: 0. The germline V gene encodes CDR1 MNHNS and CDR2 SASEGT. The CDR3 extends over 15 amino acids.

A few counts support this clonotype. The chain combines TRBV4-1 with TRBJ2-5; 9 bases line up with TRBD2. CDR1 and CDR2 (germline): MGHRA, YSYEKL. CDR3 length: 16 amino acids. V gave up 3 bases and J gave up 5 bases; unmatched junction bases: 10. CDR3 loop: CASSQTLAGLGETQYF. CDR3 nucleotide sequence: TGCGCCAGCAGCCAGACCCTAGCGGGATTAGGCGAGACCCAGTACTTC.

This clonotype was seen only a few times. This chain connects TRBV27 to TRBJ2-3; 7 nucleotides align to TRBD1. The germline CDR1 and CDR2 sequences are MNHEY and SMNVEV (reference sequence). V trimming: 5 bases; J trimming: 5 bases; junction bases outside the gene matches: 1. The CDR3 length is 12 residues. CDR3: CASSTGVDTQYF. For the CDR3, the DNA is TGTGCCAGCAGTACAGGGGTAGATACGCAGTATTTT.